The clone carrying this T cell receptor (beta chain) was seen at least ten times. Its target is unknown. As the template, RNA transcripts were used to amplify TCR beta CDR3 regions. HTBI-primed first-round RT-PCR preceded second-round multiplex PCR. MiXCR was run by TCRdb on the multiplex PCR reads, yielding one entry per CDR3 protein. The profile covers 350,000 or so distinct CDR3 sequences, with roughly 15% appearing a single time and around an eighth taken by the ten largest. This entry comes from a study of Graves' ophthalmopathy and Graves' hyperthyroidism. The germline CDR1 and CDR2 sequences are KGHDR and SFDVKD. The CDR3 extends over 15 amino acids. Between the trimmed V and J ends, which lost 3 bases and 7 bases, there was a span of 18 bases. Study findings and constraints: Most thyroid clonotypes expanded beyond 0.001 frequency were also found in blood.

The clonotype comes from an adult man with Graves' ophthalmopathy. The chain employs TRBV24-1 and TRBJ2-7, with D perhaps TRBD1 (6 bases). The sequencing sample was made of peripheral blood. This CDR3 is CATSDQGQSTEEQYF. In DNA form, the CDR3 reads TGTGCCACCAGTGATCAAGGACAGAGTACGGAAGAGCAGTACTTC.